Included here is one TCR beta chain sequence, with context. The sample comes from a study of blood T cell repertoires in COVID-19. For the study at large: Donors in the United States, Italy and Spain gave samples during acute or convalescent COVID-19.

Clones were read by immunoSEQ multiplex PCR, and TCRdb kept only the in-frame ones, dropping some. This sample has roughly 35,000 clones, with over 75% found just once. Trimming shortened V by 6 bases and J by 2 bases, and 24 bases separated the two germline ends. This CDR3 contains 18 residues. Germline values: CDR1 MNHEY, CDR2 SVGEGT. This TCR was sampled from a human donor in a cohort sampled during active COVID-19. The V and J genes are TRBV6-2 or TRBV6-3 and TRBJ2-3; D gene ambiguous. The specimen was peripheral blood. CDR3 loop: CASSRPYVTAALTDTQYF. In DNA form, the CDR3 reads TGTGCCAGCAGCAGACCCTACGTTACAGCAGCTCTCACAGATACGCAGTATTTT.